Presented here are 25 T cell receptor beta chains from one specimen sequenced in a study of CDR3 diversity in severe acne. MiXCR, run by TCRdb on the PCR reads, gives a single entry per CDR3 protein. The sample consists of about 93,000 distinct CDR3 sequences, 45% to 55% of them appearing once. Sequenced material: blood. All receptors come from a male donor in good health, serving as a control.

This clonotype has just a few counts. The chain employs TRBV5-1 and TRBJ1-2, with D hard to call. V was pared by 3 bases and J by 4 bases, with 16 bases between. The CDR3 runs 15 residues. Germline V gene sequence: CDR1 SGHRS, CDR2 YFSETQ. The CDR3 coding sequence is TGCGCCAGCAGCTATGGCATCTCGGCTGGCTATGGCTACACCTTC. It is translated as CASSYGISAGYGYTF.

This clonotype was seen repeatedly, ten times or more. The chain employs TRBV5-6 and TRBJ2-7; 7 positions agree with TRBD2. Germline V gives CDR1 SGHDT, CDR2 YYEEEE. The CDR3 spans 15 residues. V gave up 4 bases and J gave up 2 bases; unmatched junction bases: 9. The CDR3 sequence: CASSPGGGPPYEQYF. Here the CDR3 DNA reads TGTGCCAGCAGCCCGGGGGGTGGGCCACCCTACGAGCAGTACTTC.

The table lists this clonotype with many counts. The chain employs TRBV7-6 and TRBJ2-7; D gene ambiguous. Germline V gene sequence: CDR1 SGHVS, CDR2 FNYEAQ. The V end was cut by 3 bases, the J end by 2 bases, with 8 bases between. The length of the CDR3 is 13 residues. CDR3 sequence (DNA): TGTGCCAGCAGCTTGCAGCGAGCCTACGAGCAGTACTTC. Its translation: CASSLQRAYEQYF.

Worth noting for this clonotype: No DNA is shown, since the ends of the CDR3 on it are uncertain; the CDR3 is the one TCRdb lists. The V gene is TRBV6-5, the J gene TRBJ2-5. CDR1 is MNHEY, CDR2 SVGAGI, per germline. The CDR3 length is 19 residues, termini included. The CDR3 region is CATRGVNYGYTFGSGTQYF.

The chain employs TRBV19 and TRBJ1-4; 8 bases match TRBD1. J gave up 11 bases and V 5 bases, and 7 bases lay outside the gene matches. From germline, CDR1 is LNHDA and CDR2 SQIVND (reference sequence). The CDR3 has 13 residues. The CDR3 region is CASSPGGQGKLFF. CDR3 coding DNA: TGTGCCAGTAGTCCAGGAGGACAGGGCAAACTGTTTTTT.

V usage is TRBV6-6 and J usage is TRBJ1-4, with a possible D match to TRBD1 (6 bases). V was pared by 6 bases and J by 8 bases, with 10 bases between. There are 12 residues in the CDR3. Germline-derived CDR1 and CDR2 are MNHNY and SVGAGI (reference sequence). CDR3: CASRQGFEKLFF. The CDR3 DNA sequence: TGTGCCAGCAGACAGGGTTTCGAAAAACTGTTTTTT.

This chain joins TRBV5-1 and TRBJ2-5; no reliable D call. V gave up 1 base and J gave up 0 bases, with 4 bases separating them. Germline V gives CDR1 SGHRS, CDR2 YFSETQ. The CDR3 extends over 13 amino acids. The CDR3 reads CASSLFDQETQYF. CDR3 sequence (DNA): TGCGCCAGCAGCTTGTTCGACCAAGAGACCCAGTACTTC.

To note about this clonotype: This may stem from a read error, because a much larger clone lies one nucleotide away. The gene calls are TRBV7-9 and TRBJ1-1; D gene ambiguous. In germline, CDR1 is SEHNR, CDR2 FQNEAQ (reference sequence). The CDR3 covers 15 residues. The CDR3 is CASSFLSYGHAEALF. The CDR3 DNA is TGTGCCAGCAGCTTTTTGTCGTATGGGCACGCTGAAGCTCTCTTT.

This chain joins TRBV15 and TRBJ1-5; D is possibly TRBD1 (6 bases). Trimming shortened V by 1 base and J by 9 bases, and 16 bases separated the two germline ends. Germline V gene lookup returns CDR1 LNHNV and CDR2 YYDKDF (reference sequence). The CDR3 consists of 15 residues. The CDR3 region is CATSRGGEGGRPQHF. CDR3 bases: TGTGCCACCAGCAGAGGGGGGGAGGGGGGTCGGCCCCAGCATTTT.

This clonotype was counted ten times or more. This chain joins TRBV2 and TRBJ1-2; D gene uncertain. Germline-derived CDR1 and CDR2 are SNHLY and FYNNEI. The CDR3 has 12 residues. The germline V and J ends were trimmed by 1 base and 4 bases, with 4 bases remaining between them. DNA of the CDR3: TGTGCCAGCAGTGAAGAGTCCTATGGCTACACCTTC. It specifies CASSEESYGYTF.

The chain uses TRBV6-5 and TRBJ1-1; D ambiguous. The germline V and J ends were trimmed by 3 bases and 1 base, with 6 bases remaining between them. The CDR3 totals 13 residues. Germline CDR1 is MNHEY and CDR2 is SVGAGI. CDR3 DNA: TGTGCCAGCAGTTATAGCGCGAACACTGAAGCTTTCTTT. Amino acids: CASSYSANTEAFF.

This clonotype is medium-sized within its sample. V is TRBV29-1 and J is TRBJ1-2; tentative D call: TRBD1 (5 bases). The V gene's germline CDR1 is SQVTM and CDR2 ANQGSEA. The CDR3 sequence is 13 residues long. Trimming took 6 bases from V and 4 from J, leaving 15 bases between them. CDR3: CSVGGVRGYGYTF. In nucleotides, the CDR3 is TGCAGCGTCGGGGGGGTGCGGGGCTATGGCTACACCTTC.

This chain links TRBV29-1 with TRBJ2-7; TRBD2 matches 10 bases. Germline assignment: CDR1 SQVTM and CDR2 ANQGSEA. The CDR3 contains 14 residues. After removal of 1 base from V and 2 bases from J, the junction contained 2 bases not matched to a gene. Here the CDR3 reads CSVEGTSGTYEQYF. For the CDR3, the DNA is TGCAGCGTTGAAGGGACTAGCGGAACCTACGAGCAGTACTTC.

The chain recombines TRBV12-3 or TRBV12-4 with TRBJ2-3; 12 bases are a match to TRBD1. Trimming cost V 6 bases and J 5 bases; bases outside gene matches: 6. CDR3 length equals 15 residues. The CDR3 region has the DNA TGTGCCAGCAGCTGGGACAGGGGGCAGGTAGATACGCAGTATTTT. It encodes CASSWDRGQVDTQYF.

This clonotype was picked up many times. The chain has TRBV29-1 and TRBJ2-2; 7 positions match TRBD2. The CDR3 runs to 15 residues. Germline V gene data show CDR1 as SQVTM and CDR2 as ANQGSEA. Germline trimming cut 2 bases from V and 8 bases from J; bases unmatched to any gene: 11. The CDR3 coding sequence is TGCAGCGTTGAAAAGGAGGCGGGAGTAAGAGGGGAGCTGTTTTTT. The encoded protein is CSVEKEAGVRGELFF.

This chain links TRBV6-1 with TRBJ1-5; TRBD1 agrees at 7 bases. CDR3 size: 16 residues. The germline V gene has CDR1 MNHNS and CDR2 SASEGT. Trimming removed 2 bases from V and 4 bases from J; junction bases left unmatched: 8. Here the CDR3 DNA reads TGTGCCAGCAGTGAAACGGGAGGACAGGTAAATCAGCCCCAGCATTTT. The encoded protein is CASSETGGQVNQPQHF.

The chain links TRBV28 to TRBJ2-2; unclear D gene. V was trimmed by 2 bases and J by 8 bases, leaving 6 bases between them. Germline-derived CDR1 and CDR2 are MDHEN and SYDVKM. The CDR3 has 12 amino acids. The CDR3 loop is CASSLKVGELFF. In DNA form, the CDR3 reads TGTGCCAGCAGTTTAAAAGTTGGGGAGCTGTTTTTT.

A note on this clonotype: A much larger clone lies one base from this, so it may be a read error. This chain joins TRBV7-3 and TRBJ2-3; D perhaps matches TRBD1 (5 bases). The V end lost 11 bases, the J end lost 4 bases, and 19 bases lay between the germline ends. This CDR3 is 14 amino acids long. CDR1 is SGHTA, CDR2 FQGTGA, per germline. CDR3: CAGTIQGDADTQYF. The CDR3 bases are TGTGCCGGCACCATTCAGGGCGACGCAGATACGCAGTATTTT.

V is TRBV7-2 and J is TRBJ2-7; 7 bases line up with TRBD1. V shed 1 base, J shed 0 bases, and the junction held 3 bases outside the gene matches. The CDR3 is made up of 15 amino acids. Per the germline V gene, CDR1 is SGHTA and CDR2 is FQGNSA. The CDR3 DNA reads TGTGCCAGCAGCTTAGTCCGGGACAGCTCCTACGAGCAGTACTTC. The encoded protein is CASSLVRDSSYEQYF.

By sample share, this clonotype is medium-sized. The J gene is TRBJ2-1, the V gene TRBV20-1, with D perhaps TRBD1 (5 bases). The CDR3 has 15 amino acids. CDR1 DFQATT and CDR2 SNEGSKA come from the germline V gene (reference sequence). V dropped 3 bases and J dropped 0 bases, with 12 bases sitting between them. CDR3 in DNA: TGCAGTGCTAGCGAGACAGTAAACTCCTACAATGAGCAGTTCTTC. This encodes CSASETVNSYNEQFF.

This clonotype has just a few counts. The CDR3 DNA follows: TGTGCCAGCAGAAGACAGGGGAATTCACCCCTCCACTTT. Translated, it gives CASRRQGNSPLHF. The gene calls are TRBV28 and TRBJ1-6; the match to TRBD1 covers 8 bases. V dropped 6 bases and J dropped 7; count of bases not matched to a gene: 2. CDR3 size: 13 residues. Germline V gene data show CDR1 as MDHEN and CDR2 as SYDVKM.

This chain uses TRBV25-1 with TRBJ1-4, with 9 bases that match TRBD1. The CDR3 spans 13 residues. Germline V CDR1 and CDR2: MGHDK, SYGVNS. The trim removed 4 bases at V and 17 bases at J, leaving 11 bases unmatched. The CDR3 reads CASSVDRGTYCFF. CDR3 DNA: TGTGCCAGCAGTGTAGACAGGGGGACGTACTGTTTTTTT.

This clonotype was counted between two and nine times. This chain connects TRBV9 to TRBJ2-2, with a tentative D call TRBD2 (6 bases). Germline assignment: CDR1 SGDLS and CDR2 YYNGEE. The length of the CDR3 is 14 residues. V was shortened by 0 bases and J by 8 bases, with 11 bases between the two germline ends. CDR3 in DNA: TGTGCCAGCAGCGTAGACGGGAGTGAAGGGGAGCTGTTTTTT. As protein: CASSVDGSEGELFF.

V gene TRBV19 combines with J gene TRBJ2-6; 11 nucleotides agree with TRBD1. In germline, CDR1 is LNHDA, CDR2 SQIVND (reference sequence). The trim removed 5 bases at V and 2 bases at J, leaving 8 bases unmatched. The CDR3 sequence is 18 residues long. The CDR3 DNA is TGTGCCAGTAGTTTTCGGACAGGGGGCAGAACTGGGGCCAACGTCCTGACTTTC. It encodes CASSFRTGGRTGANVLTF.

The chain's CDR3 is CASSDHLQATNEKLFF. The CDR3 region has the DNA TGTGCCAGCAGTGATCATCTGCAGGCAACTAATGAAAAACTGTTTTTT. V gene TRBV25-1 combines with J gene TRBJ1-4, with no clear D. CDR3 length: 16 amino acids. Trimming took off 3 bases at V and 0 bases at J, with 11 bases between the two ends. From germline, CDR1 is MGHDK and CDR2 SYGVNS.